What follows are 6 T cell receptor beta chains derived from one specimen sequenced in a study of blood T cells in healthy people across ages. Using a J-beta primer mix together with a sample-barcoded 5' primer, a second PCR was run for roughly 7 to 12 cycles. TCRdb re-called the 5' RACE reads through MiXCR, storing one row per CDR3 protein. The sample yields some 1 million distinct CDR3 sequences, 40% to 50% seen once. Sequencing was performed on blood. These receptors were collected from a woman aged 55-69 years in good health.

For this clonotype: This may arise from a read error, as a much more abundant clone is one base away. The genes are TRBV29-1 and TRBJ2-4, with D perhaps matching TRBD2 (6 bases). TRBJ2-7 explains the end of the DNA better; the J call may be wrong. The germline gives CDR1 SQVTM, CDR2 ANQGSEA. The CDR3 is made up of 15 amino acids. The CDR3 sequence is CSVEGGALTGDEQYF. CDR3 coding DNA: TGCAGCGTTGAAGGAGGGGCCCTAACGGGAGACGAGCAGTACTTC.

This clonotype was recorded a few times. A clone one base away is much larger, so this may be a read error. The chain uses TRBV20-1 and TRBJ2-5; TRBD2 matches 10 bases. CDR3 length: 15 residues. The germline CDR1 and CDR2 sequences are DFQATT and SNEGSKA (reference sequence). V lost 7 bases, J lost 11 bases, and 19 bases stayed unmatched. CDR3 sequence: CSGVTSGQVYNEQYF. The CDR3, as DNA: TGCAGTGGCGTGACTAGCGGGCAAGTATACAATGAGCAGTACTTC.

The chain employs TRBV11-2 and TRBJ2-1; 9 positions match TRBD2. This CDR3 comprises 19 residues. Germline assignment: CDR1 SGHAT and CDR2 FQNNGV. Unmatched junction bases numbered 14, after V lost 3 bases and J lost 2 bases. CDR3 coding DNA: TGTGCCAGCAGCTTGTCTTTCCCAGCGGGAGGACGGGCCTACAATGAGCAGTTCTTC. It specifies CASSLSFPAGGRAYNEQFF.

The chain uses TRBV3-1 and TRBJ2-3; D unclear. Trimming took 11 bases from V and 1 from J, leaving 28 bases between them. The germline gives CDR1 LGHDT, CDR2 YNNKEL (reference sequence). This CDR3 spans 18 amino acids. The CDR3 bases are TGTGCCGGCTCCCTCCCATCTTGGGCCACAGAGCGCACAGATACGCAGTATTTT. Protein product: CAGSLPSWATERTDTQYF.

Details on this clonotype: At one end the junction does not follow the germline gene, possibly because of a read error. The CDR3 here is CANSLGSYEQYF. Here the CDR3 DNA reads TGTGCCAACAGCTTAGGCAGCTACGAGCAGTACTTC. This chain connects TRBV7-2 to TRBJ2-7; D remains ambiguous. Germline V gene data show CDR1 as SGHTA and CDR2 as FQGNSA. CDR3 length: 12 residues.

The V call is TRBV7-6, the J call TRBJ2-5, with 9 bases identical to TRBD2. The end of the DNA is better explained by TRBJ2-7, so the J call may be wrong. The CDR3 sequence is 17 residues long. Germline loops: CDR1 SGHVS, CDR2 FNYEAQ. The CDR3 loop reads CASSQVVAGAVIYEQYF. The CDR3 region has the DNA TGTGCCAGCAGCCAAGTCGTAGCGGGAGCCGTTATTTACGAGCAGTACTTC.